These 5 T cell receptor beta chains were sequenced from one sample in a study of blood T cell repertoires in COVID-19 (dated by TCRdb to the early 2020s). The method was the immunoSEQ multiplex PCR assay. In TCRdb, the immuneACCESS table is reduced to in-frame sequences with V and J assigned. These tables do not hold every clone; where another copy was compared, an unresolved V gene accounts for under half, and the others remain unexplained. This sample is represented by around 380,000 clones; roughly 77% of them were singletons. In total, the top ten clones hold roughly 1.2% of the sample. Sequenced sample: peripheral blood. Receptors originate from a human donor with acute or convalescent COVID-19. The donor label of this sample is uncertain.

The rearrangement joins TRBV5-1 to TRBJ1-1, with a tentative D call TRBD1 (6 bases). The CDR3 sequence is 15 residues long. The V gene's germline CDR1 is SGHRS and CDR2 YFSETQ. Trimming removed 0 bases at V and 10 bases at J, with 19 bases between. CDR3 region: CASSLAPGQGFRAFF. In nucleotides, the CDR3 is TGCGCCAGCAGCTTGGCCCCAGGGCAGGGGTTTAGAGCTTTCTTT.

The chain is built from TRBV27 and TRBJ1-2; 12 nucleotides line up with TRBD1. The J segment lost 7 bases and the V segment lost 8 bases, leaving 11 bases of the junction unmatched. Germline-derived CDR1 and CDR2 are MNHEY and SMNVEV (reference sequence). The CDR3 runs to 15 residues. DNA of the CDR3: TGTGCCAGCTTCCATTTGGGGACAGGGGGCTCTGGCTACACCTTC. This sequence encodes CASFHLGTGGSGYTF.

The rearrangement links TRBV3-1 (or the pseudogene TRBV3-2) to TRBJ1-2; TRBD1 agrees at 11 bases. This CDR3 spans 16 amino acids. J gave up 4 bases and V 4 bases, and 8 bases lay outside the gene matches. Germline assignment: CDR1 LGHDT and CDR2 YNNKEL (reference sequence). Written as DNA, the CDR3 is TGTGCCAGCAGCCGAGGACAGGGGGCGCTGCGCTATGGCTACACCTTC. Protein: CASSRGQGALRYGYTF.

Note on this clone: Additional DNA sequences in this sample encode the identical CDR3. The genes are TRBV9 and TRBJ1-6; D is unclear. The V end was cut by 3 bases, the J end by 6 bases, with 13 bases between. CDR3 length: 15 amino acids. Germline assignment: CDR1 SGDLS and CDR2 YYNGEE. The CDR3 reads CASSARVEGNSPLHF. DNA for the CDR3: TGTGCCAGCAGCGCCCGGGTGGAGGGTAATTCACCCCTCCACTTT.

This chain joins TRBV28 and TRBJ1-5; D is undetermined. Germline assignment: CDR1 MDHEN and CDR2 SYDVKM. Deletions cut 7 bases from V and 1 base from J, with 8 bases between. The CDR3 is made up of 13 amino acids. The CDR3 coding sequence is TGTGCCAGCACCCGGTTGAGCAATCAGCCCCAGCATTTT. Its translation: CASTRLSNQPQHF.